The clone carrying this TCR beta chain was observed a few times. Here immunoSEQ multiplex PCR was the method, and the copy in TCRdb shows in-frame clones only, minus some. The table has about 140,000 clones, 84% seen once; the top ten hold 3% to 4.5%. This entry comes from a study of blood T cell repertoires in COVID-19. Background on the study: There were acute and convalescent COVID-19 samples, and they came from the United States, Italy and Spain.

V dropped 6 bases and J dropped 6; count of bases not matched to a gene: 5. CDR3 length: 13 amino acids. Germline-derived CDR1 and CDR2 are MDHEN and SYDVKM. The clonotype comes from a woman between 55 and 75 years old with acute or convalescent COVID-19. The chain uses TRBV28 and TRBJ1-5, with 7 bases fitting TRBD1. Sequencing was carried out using peripheral blood. The CDR3 here is CASRTGVSQPQHF. DNA for the CDR3: TGTGCCAGCAGAACAGGGGTGAGTCAGCCCCAGCATTTT. The full variable domain, its missing parts supplied by reference TRBV28 and TRBJ1-5, is DVKVTQSSRYLVKRTGEKVFLECVQDMDHENMFWYRQDPGLGLRLIYFSYDVKMKEKGDIPEGYSVSREKKERFSLILESASTNQTSMYLCASRTGVSQPQHFGDGTRLSIL.